The following is a T cell receptor (beta chain) sequence with its context. The antigen it binds to is not known. The record has no base qualities; no much larger clone is one base away. The same CDR3 arises from other DNA sequences in this sample as well. This sample was included in a study of control samples from healthy donors and cancer patients (dated by TCRdb to 2018 to 2020). Library creation used the immunoSEQ multiplex PCR assay. Imported from immuneACCESS, the table was reduced by TCRdb to in-frame sequences with V and J called. These copies leave out some clones; in studies compared against another copy, an unresolved V gene accounts for under half, and the cause of the remainder is not known. The sample has about 51,000 clones on record, more than 70% of them singletons. Together, the top ten hold roughly 1.5% of the sample. The TCR comes from a man between 40 and 49 years old with colorectal cancer. The sequenced sample consisted of PBMCs.

This receptor carries the CDR3 CATSDGETQYF. The nucleotide sequence is given as TGTGCCACCAGTGATGGGGAGACCCAGTACTTC. This chain is built from TRBV24-1 and TRBJ2-5; the D gene cannot be resolved reliably. CDR3 length: 11 amino acids, cysteine to phenylalanine. Only the CDR3 portion is preserved as DNA: 33 bases, with reading frame beginning at the first base. V and J lose 3 bases and 5 bases, and a span of 3 bases separates them. Sequences KGHDR (CDR1) and SFDVKD (CDR2) are obtained from the germline V gene.